The source of this TCR beta chain is a study of post-analysis software for immune sequencing data. The CDR3 totals 16 residues. Germline V gene lookup returns CDR1 DFQATT and CDR2 SNEGSKA (reference sequence). V lost 3 bases, J lost 8 bases, and 23 bases lay in between. Findings of the study overall: F-measure co-clustering was strong for batch-matched samples. Compared with controls, patients had more of about 5 TRBV segments, including TRBV5-6, TRBV5-1 and TRBV20-1.

The TCR beta cDNA libraries carried unique molecular identifiers. TCRdb reprocessed the PCR reads with MiXCR, giving one entry per CDR3 protein. There are fewer than 900,000 distinct CDR3 sequences in the sample; around 46% occur only once, and 4.9% lies in the top ten. A note on this clonotype: Its matching antigen is unknown.

Sequences were obtained from blood. The chain joins TRBV20-1 to TRBJ2-1, with D unclear. The TCR comes from a girl aged 10 to 17 with multiple sclerosis. DNA for the CDR3: TGCAGTGCTAGTTCTCCATCCCGGGCCTCCGCCGATGAGCAGTTCTTC. Its protein is CSASSPSRASADEQFF.